This is a list of T cell receptor beta chains from one sample in a study of shared clonotypes between healthy human individuals. TCRdb's copy holds only in-frame clones and misses some; the assay was immunoSEQ multiplex PCR. The sample contains about 1,900,000 clones, less than 95% of which appear only once. Source material: naive CD8+ T cells sorted from blood. Every receptor here comes from a man aged 18 to 30 in good health. CDR3s include the opening cysteine and the closing phenylalanine or tryptophan. A D gene is named only where the DNA matches it firmly. Clone size appears in some rows only: once, few, many, or a class for an expanded clone.

V	J	D	size	DNA	CDR3
TRBV6-5	TRBJ2-7	-	-	TGTGCCAGCAGTTACTCGATGAGTGGCGAGCAGTACTTC	CASSYSMSGEQYF
TRBV7-8	TRBJ1-1	TRBD1	-	TGTGCCAGCAGCTTCCGGGACAGGGACACTGAAGCTTTCTTT	CASSFRDRDTEAFF
TRBV7-8	TRBJ2-5	TRBD1	-	TGTGCCAGCAGCAACCGGACAGGGACCCAAGAGACCCAGTACTTC	CASSNRTGTQETQYF
TRBV27	TRBJ2-5	-	-	TGTGCCAGCAGTTTAGGAGGGACGGGGGAGACCCAGTACTTC	CASSLGGTGETQYF
TRBV30	TRBJ2-7	-	-	TGTGCCTGGAGTGGGCAGACCTACGAGCAGTACTTC	CAWSGQTYEQYF
TRBV9	TRBJ2-5	-	-	TGTGCCAGCAGCGCAGGACCGGAGACCCAGTACTTC	CASSAGPETQYF
TRBV4-1	TRBJ2-3	TRBD2	-	TGCGCCAGCAGCCCCGAACCGGGACTAGCGGGGGGGATGTCCACAGATACGCAGTATTTT	CASSPEPGLAGGMSTDTQYF
TRBV29-1	TRBJ2-1	TRBD1	-	TGCAGCGTTGAAGATCGTAACAGGGGCATAATCAATGAGCAGTTCTTC	CSVEDRNRGIINEQFF
TRBV6-6	TRBJ2-7	TRBD1	-	TGTGCCAGCAGTACCGCCGGGACAGGGCCCTACGAGCAGTACTTC	CASSTAGTGPYEQYF
TRBV6-5	TRBJ2-5	-	-	TGTGCCAGCAGTTACGGCAGCCAAGAGACCCAGTACTTC	CASSYGSQETQYF
TRBV7-3	TRBJ2-2	-	-	TGTGCCAGCAGCTCGGATGTGGGGCAACCCACCGACGGGGAGCTGTTTTTT	CASSSDVGQPTDGELFF
TRBV10-3	TRBJ2-7	TRBD1	once	TGTGCCATCAGTGAAACCGCACAGGGGGCGGTCGAGCAGTACTTC	CAISETAQGAVEQYF
TRBV7-9	TRBJ1-1	TRBD1	-	TGTGCCAGCAGCTCACAGGGGGCGGGAGCCGTAAGCACTGAAGCTTTCTTT	CASSSQGAGAVSTEAFF
TRBV6-1	TRBJ1-2	-	once	TGTGCCAGCAGTGAAGATCTCACCCCCCCAGCTAACTATGGCTACACCTTC	CASSEDLTPPANYGYTF
TRBV29-1	TRBJ2-1	-	once	TGCAGCGGTCTCCCGGGACTGCCTTACAATGAGCAGTTCTTC	CSGLPGLPYNEQFF
TRBV6-5	TRBJ2-7	-	-	TGTGCCAGCAGTTCTGGCGGAGTTACCTACGAGCAGTACTTC	CASSSGGVTYEQYF
TRBV19	TRBJ1-3	-	-	TGTGCCAGTAGTATTTGGGACTCTGGAAACACCATATATTTT	CASSIWDSGNTIYF
TRBV4-1	TRBJ2-4	-	once	TGCGCCAGCAGCCCAAGCTCTTCGACTAGGGCCATTCAGTACTTC	CASSPSSSTRAIQYF
TRBV5-1	TRBJ2-3	TRBD2	-	TGCGCCAGCAGCTTCCGACTAGCGGGAGCCCCAGATACGCAGTATTTT	CASSFRLAGAPDTQYF
TRBV28	TRBJ1-1	-	-	TGTGCCAGCAGTCTCCGTGGAGGGGCTGAAGCTTTCTTT	CASSLRGGAEAFF
TRBV4-1	TRBJ1-1	-	-	TGCGCCAGCAGCCACCTCCAGGGTGGGCGGACTGAAGCTTTCTTT	CASSHLQGGRTEAFF
TRBV4-1	TRBJ1-2	-	-	TGCGCCAGCAGCCAAGAGACAGGTCTAGCTAACTATGGCTACACCTTC	CASSQETGLANYGYTF
TRBV27	TRBJ2-1	-	-	TGTGCCAGCAGTTTAGGCTCTAAAGGCTACAATGAGCAGTTCTTC	CASSLGSKGYNEQFF
TRBV6-5	TRBJ2-7	TRBD2	once	TGTGCCAGCAACCCGACTAGCGGGAGATCCGAGCAGTACTTC	CASNPTSGRSEQYF
TRBV6-1	TRBJ2-7	TRBD1	-	TGTGCCAGCAGTGAAGCGATGGGACAGGGGGCCTACGAGCAGTACTTC	CASSEAMGQGAYEQYF
TRBV4-1	TRBJ2-1	-	-	TGCGCCAGCAGCCCGGGACCAAACAATGAGCAGTTCTTC	CASSPGPNNEQFF
TRBV30	TRBJ2-7	-	-	TGTGCCTGGACCACAGGGTCCGGCGAGCAGTACTTC	CAWTTGSGEQYF
TRBV5-6	TRBJ1-5	TRBD1	-	TGTGCCAGCAGCCTCTGGGACAGGGGGCCGTTTCAGCCCCAGCATTTT	CASSLWDRGPFQPQHF
TRBV6-1	TRBJ1-1	-	once	TGTGCCAGCTTCGAGTTTCTCACTGAAGCTTTCTTT	CASFEFLTEAFF
TRBV27	TRBJ1-5	-	-	TGTGCCAGCAGAAACGGGGGGAGTCATCAGCCCCAGCATTTT	CASRNGGSHQPQHF
TRBV6-5	TRBJ2-3	-	-	TGTGCCAGCAGCATGGGCCACACAGATACGCAGTATTTT	CASSMGHTDTQYF
TRBV6-1	TRBJ2-7	-	-	TGTGCCAGCAGCCGCCGGGACACGATGGTCTACGAGCAGTACTTC	CASSRRDTMVYEQYF
TRBV6-5	TRBJ1-1	TRBD1	few	TGTGCCAGCAGTTACCAGGGGGTTGGCACTGAAGCTTTCTTT	CASSYQGVGTEAFF
TRBV10-3	TRBJ2-7	-	-	TGTGCCATCAGTGAGTTGGGCCCAAAGGGGGGTCAGTACTTC	CAISELGPKGGQYF
TRBV4-1	TRBJ2-7	-	-	TGCGCCAGCAGCCAAGAAGATAGCTCCTACGAGCAGTACTTC	CASSQEDSSYEQYF
TRBV10-2	TRBJ1-6	TRBD1	-	TGCGCCAGCAGTGAGTCAACCGGGACAGGGGGATTCTCCTATAATTCACCCCTCCACTTT	CASSESTGTGGFSYNSPLHF
TRBV28	TRBJ2-7	TRBD2	-	TGTGCCAGCAGTTTAGGGGGGGTCTACGAGCAGTACTTC	CASSLGGVYEQYF
TRBV15	TRBJ2-7	-	-	TGTGCCACCAGCAGAGAAGGGGTGTACGAGCAGTACTTC	CATSREGVYEQYF
TRBV6-5	TRBJ2-5	TRBD1	-	TGTGCCAGCAGAGGGACAGGCCAAGAGACCCAGTACTTC	CASRGTGQETQYF
TRBV10-3	TRBJ2-7	-	-	TGTGCCATCAGTGAGGGGGGGAGACAGCATTCCTACGAGCAGTACTTC	CAISEGGRQHSYEQYF
TRBV19	TRBJ2-7	TRBD1	-	TGTGCCAGTACCGTGGGACAGGGGGCGTGGGAGCAGTACTTC	CASTVGQGAWEQYF
TRBV27	TRBJ1-1	-	-	TGTGCCAGCAGTTTCGGGACACGGTTCGAAGCTTTCTTT	CASSFGTRFEAFF
TRBV10-3	TRBJ2-1	TRBD2	-	TGTGCCATCAGTGTTAGCGGGACCTACAATGAGCAGTTCTTC	CAISVSGTYNEQFF
TRBV25-1	TRBJ1-4	-	-	TGTGCCAGCAGTCGTAATGTAGGGGCGAGGGAGGAAAAACTGTTTTTT	CASSRNVGAREEKLFF
TRBV7-9	TRBJ2-5	-	-	TGTGCCAGCAGCTTAGAGATCAGCCAAGAGACCCAGTACTTC	CASSLEISQETQYF
TRBV27	TRBJ1-5	-	-	TGTGCCAGCAGTCCCCTCCAGGGCAATCAGCCCCAGCATTTT	CASSPLQGNQPQHF
TRBV13	TRBJ2-5	-	-	TGTGCCAGCGGGGGGCGAGTCCAAGAGACCCAGTACTTC	CASGGRVQETQYF
TRBV10-3	TRBJ2-7	-	-	TGTGCCATCAGTTTGGGAGCGCTGGGCCCGCTCTACGAGCAGTACTTC	CAISLGALGPLYEQYF
TRBV7-8	TRBJ2-1	TRBD1	-	TGTGCCAGCAGCTTAGTACAGGGGGACATCTACAATGAGCAGTTCTTC	CASSLVQGDIYNEQFF
TRBV19	TRBJ2-7	-	-	TGTGCCAGTAGTACAGACACCAACCTCTACGAGCAGTACTTC	CASSTDTNLYEQYF
TRBV4-1	TRBJ1-4	-	-	TGCGCCAGCAGCCCTAGGGTGGAGAATGAAAAACTGTTTTTT	CASSPRVENEKLFF
TRBV5-3	TRBJ2-5	TRBD2	-	TGTGCCAGAAGCCGCGGGACTAGCGGGGAGAGAGCGGTTCAGCGAGAGACCCAGTACTTC	CARSRGTSGERAVQRETQYF
TRBV9	TRBJ1-6	-	-	TGTGCCAGCAGCGTGGGGGGGCCTTATAATTCACCCCTCCACTTT	CASSVGGPYNSPLHF